Listed below are T cell receptor beta chains from one sample, sequenced in a study of cytomegalovirus exposure and HLA in healthy donors. Generated by immunoSEQ multiplex PCR, the TCRdb table keeps only in-frame clones and is missing some. The repertoire consists of approximately 170,000 clones, with 84% occurring once and the leading ten covering roughly a tenth. Sequencing was performed on PBMCs. These receptor sequences come from a young man in good health and CMV-seropositive. CDR3s include the opening cysteine and the closing phenylalanine or tryptophan. The order of the fields is clone size, V gene, D gene, J gene, CDR3 DNA, CDR3 protein. A D gene is named only where the DNA matches it firmly. Clone size, where shown, is once, few, many, or a class for clones that have expanded.

size: NA
V: TRBV18
D: NA
J: TRBJ2-7
DNA: TGTGCCAGCTCACCGAGGACAGCCGGCAGTTTTTCCTACGAGCAGTACTTC
CDR3: CASSPRTAGSFSYEQYF

size: once
V: TRBV6-4
D: NA
J: TRBJ2-7
DNA: TGTGCCAGCAGTGCCTACAGGGATGGGGGCTACGAGCAGTACTTC
CDR3: CASSAYRDGGYEQYF

size: NA
V: TRBV7-9
D: TRBD2
J: TRBJ2-1
DNA: TGTGCCAGCAGCTTGGCGGGGAGCGGGAGAAACAATGAGCAGTTCTTC
CDR3: CASSLAGSGRNNEQFF

size: NA
V: TRBV7-8
D: NA
J: TRBJ1-5
DNA: TGTGCCAGCAGCTCCCAAGGTGGGTTTGGGCGGGATAATCAGCCCCAGCATTTT
CDR3: CASSSQGGFGRDNQPQHF

size: once
V: TRBV19
D: NA
J: TRBJ2-7
DNA: TGTGCCAGTAGTCTGGACAGATCCTACGAGCAGTACTTC
CDR3: CASSLDRSYEQYF

size: NA
V: TRBV27
D: NA
J: TRBJ2-5
DNA: TGTGCCAGCAGTTTAGGGTGGGGCGTGCACGAGACCCAGTACTTC
CDR3: CASSLGWGVHETQYF

size: NA
V: TRBV27
D: TRBD1
J: TRBJ2-7
DNA: TGTGCCAGCAGTTTTACAGGGGGAGGCCACGAGCAGTACTTC
CDR3: CASSFTGGGHEQYF

size: NA
V: TRBV7-7
D: TRBD1
J: TRBJ2-7
DNA: TGTGCCAGCAGCCCAGGACAGGGGACCTACGAGCAGTACTTC
CDR3: CASSPGQGTYEQYF

size: NA
V: TRBV7-6
D: NA
J: TRBJ1-4
DNA: TGTGCCAGCAGCTTAGGGCCAAAGTTTGGCGGGTATGAAAAACTGTTTTTT
CDR3: CASSLGPKFGGYEKLFF

size: NA
V: TRBV5-6
D: NA
J: TRBJ1-2
DNA: TGTGCCAGCAGCTCTCCCGACAAGGGGAGGGACTATGGCTACACCTTC
CDR3: CASSSPDKGRDYGYTF

size: NA
V: TRBV6-1
D: TRBD2
J: TRBJ2-3
DNA: TGTGCCAGCAGTGAAGAGGCTAGCGGGGCAGATACGCAGTATTTT
CDR3: CASSEEASGADTQYF

size: NA
V: TRBV5-4
D: TRBD1
J: TRBJ2-5
DNA: TGTGCCAGCAGCTCGGGACAGGGAACGGAGACCCAGTACTTC
CDR3: CASSSGQGTETQYF

size: NA
V: TRBV9
D: NA
J: TRBJ1-5
DNA: TGTGCCAGCAGCGTAGGTCTATCTAGCAATCAGCCCCAGCATTTT
CDR3: CASSVGLSSNQPQHF

size: few
V: TRBV21-1
D: NA
J: TRBJ2-4
DNA: TGTGCCAGCAGCAAAGGATCAGGGTCCAAAAACATTCAGTACTTC
CDR3: CASSKGSGSKNIQYF

size: once
V: TRBV7-2
D: TRBD2
J: TRBJ2-7
DNA: TGTGCCAGCAGCTTCGCGGGGGGTGCCCGCTCCTACGAGCAGTACTTC
CDR3: CASSFAGGARSYEQYF

size: NA
V: TRBV9
D: NA
J: TRBJ2-1
DNA: TGTGCCAGCAGGGCGGCCGGGGTGACCTACAATGAGCAGTTCTTC
CDR3: CASRAAGVTYNEQFF

size: once
V: TRBV7-6
D: TRBD1
J: TRBJ2-1
DNA: TGTGCCAGCAGCTTCGACAGGGGTGAGCAGTTCTTC
CDR3: CASSFDRGEQFF

size: NA
V: TRBV4-1
D: TRBD2
J: TRBJ2-3
DNA: TGCGCCAGCAGCCCCAACACCGGGACTATAGCGACAGATACGCAGTATTTT
CDR3: CASSPNTGTIATDTQYF

size: NA
V: TRBV28
D: TRBD1
J: TRBJ2-7
DNA: TGTGCCAGCAGTCCCACCGGGGTTCGCGGGCAGGGGGCCGAGCAGTACTTC
CDR3: CASSPTGVRGQGAEQYF

size: NA
V: TRBV23-1
D: TRBD1
J: TRBJ1-1
DNA: TGCGCCAGCAGTCGCCCGGTAGGGACAGGGGGTCCTGAAGCTTTCTTT
CDR3: CASSRPVGTGGPEAFF

size: NA
V: TRBV5-1
D: NA
J: TRBJ2-1
DNA: TGCGCCAGCAGCTTTACAGGCCATGAGCAGTTCTTC
CDR3: CASSFTGHEQFF

size: NA
V: TRBV28
D: NA
J: TRBJ1-2
DNA: TGTGCCAGCAGTTTATCTCCGGGATCTAACTATGGCTACACCTTC
CDR3: CASSLSPGSNYGYTF

size: few
V: TRBV30
D: TRBD1
J: TRBJ1-2
DNA: TGTGCCTGGAGGGTCGGGACAGCCTATGGCTACACCTTC
CDR3: CAWRVGTAYGYTF

size: NA
V: TRBV10-2
D: TRBD2
J: TRBJ2-1
DNA: TGCGCCAGCAGTGAATGGGCTAGCGGACACAATGAGCAGTTCTTC
CDR3: CASSEWASGHNEQFF

size: many
V: TRBV6-5
D: TRBD1
J: TRBJ1-2
DNA: TGTGCCAGCAGTTACAACAGGGGCCTCTACACCTTC
CDR3: CASSYNRGLYTF

size: NA
V: TRBV19
D: TRBD1
J: TRBJ2-2
DNA: TGTGCCAGTAGTAACCCCCAGGGGGCGGGCGCCGGGGAGCTGTTTTTT
CDR3: CASSNPQGAGAGELFF

size: NA
V: TRBV11-2
D: TRBD2
J: TRBJ2-7
DNA: TGTGCCAGCAGCTTAGCGGCTAGCGGGAGAGGCTACGAGCAGTACTTC
CDR3: CASSLAASGRGYEQYF

size: once
V: TRBV9
D: NA
J: TRBJ2-1
DNA: TGTGCCAGCAGCGTAGAGGGAGGGGGGCGGACTAATGAGCAGTTCTTC
CDR3: CASSVEGGGRTNEQFF

size: few
V: TRBV2
D: NA
J: TRBJ2-7
DNA: TGTGCCATCGCGGGACAGCTCTACGAGCAGTACTTC
CDR3: CAIAGQLYEQYF

size: NA
V: TRBV28
D: NA
J: TRBJ2-7
DNA: TGTGCCAGCAGTTCCGCCGGCTGGGGGGTCGACGAGCAGTACTTC
CDR3: CASSSAGWGVDEQYF

size: NA
V: TRBV5-8
D: TRBD1
J: TRBJ2-3
DNA: TGTGCCAGCAGCTTAGAGGGGGCTCACGGGTGGGATACGCAGTATTTT
CDR3: CASSLEGAHGWDTQYF

size: NA
V: TRBV7-9
D: TRBD2
J: TRBJ2-7
DNA: TGTGCCAGCAGCTTGACTAGCGGGAGCTCCTACGAGCAGTACTTC
CDR3: CASSLTSGSSYEQYF

size: NA
V: TRBV9
D: TRBD2
J: TRBJ2-7
DNA: TGTGCCAGCAGCCCCCGGACTAGCCGAACCTACGAGCAGTACTTC
CDR3: CASSPRTSRTYEQYF

size: NA
V: TRBV11-3
D: NA
J: TRBJ1-5
DNA: TGTGCCAGCAGCTTAGATCAATATTGCCAGGATAGCAATCAGCCCCAGCATTTT
CDR3: CASSLDQYCQDSNQPQHF

size: once
V: TRBV4-3
D: NA
J: TRBJ1-1
DNA: TGCGCCAGCAGCCAAGATAGGGAGGGGAACACTGAAGCTTTCTTT
CDR3: CASSQDREGNTEAFF

size: NA
V: TRBV6-5
D: TRBD2
J: TRBJ2-7
DNA: TGTGCCAGCAGACAAGAGCGGGGGTCCGCCTACGAGCAGTACTTC
CDR3: CASRQERGSAYEQYF

size: NA
V: TRBV6-4
D: NA
J: TRBJ2-1
DNA: TGTGCCAGCAGTGACAGGCTAGAAGGTGAGCAGTTCTTC
CDR3: CASSDRLEGEQFF

size: NA
V: TRBV7-9
D: TRBD2
J: TRBJ2-2
DNA: TGTGCCAGCAGCTCCCCTGCGGGGGGAAACACCGGGGAGCTGTTTTTT
CDR3: CASSSPAGGNTGELFF

size: NA
V: TRBV2
D: NA
J: TRBJ2-1
DNA: TGTGCCAGCAGCTCACCGAGGAATGAGCAGTTCTTC
CDR3: CASSSPRNEQFF

size: NA
V: TRBV6-1
D: TRBD2
J: TRBJ2-7
DNA: TGTGCCAGCAGTCCTTCTAGCGGGGCAAGCTACGAGCAGTACTTC
CDR3: CASSPSSGASYEQYF

size: NA
V: TRBV4-1
D: NA
J: TRBJ2-5
DNA: TGCGCCAGCAGCCAAGGGGACATCCCAAATCTGGAGACCCAGTACTTC
CDR3: CASSQGDIPNLETQYF

size: NA
V: TRBV29-1
D: NA
J: TRBJ2-1
DNA: TGCAGCGTTGGAGGGGGGGCCTACGGTGAGCAGTTCTTC
CDR3: CSVGGGAYGEQFF

size: NA
V: TRBV5-1
D: TRBD1
J: TRBJ2-2
DNA: TGCGCCAGCACACCAGGGGGGAACACCGGGGAGCTGTTTTTT
CDR3: CASTPGGNTGELFF

size: NA
V: TRBV6-5
D: NA
J: TRBJ2-7
DNA: TGTGCCAGCACCGACAGGAGCTTTCCCTACGAGCAGTACTTC
CDR3: CASTDRSFPYEQYF

size: NA
V: TRBV6-6
D: TRBD1
J: TRBJ1-2
DNA: TGTGCCAGCAGCTCAGGGGGCATCTATGGCTACACCTTC
CDR3: CASSSGGIYGYTF

size: NA
V: TRBV7-8
D: TRBD1
J: TRBJ2-1
DNA: TGTGCCAGCAGCTCAGCAACCGGGACAGGGATCGACAATGAGCAGTTCTTC
CDR3: CASSSATGTGIDNEQFF

size: NA
V: TRBV9
D: TRBD2
J: TRBJ2-1
DNA: TGTGCCAGCAGCCCCTGGACTAGCGGGGGGCCTAAGCACTCCTACAATGAGCAGTTCTTC
CDR3: CASSPWTSGGPKHSYNEQFF

size: NA
V: TRBV2
D: NA
J: TRBJ2-7
DNA: TGTGCCAGCAGTGAAGCGTTCCGCAGGTCCGAGCAGTACTTC
CDR3: CASSEAFRRSEQYF

size: NA
V: TRBV7-9
D: TRBD1
J: TRBJ1-1
DNA: TGTGCCAGCAGCGCGACAGGGGGATTACGAGCTTTCTTT
CDR3: CASSATGGLRAFF

size: NA
V: TRBV6-6
D: TRBD1
J: TRBJ1-5
DNA: TGTGCCAGCAGTTCGGGACAGGGAGAACAGCCCCAGCATTTT
CDR3: CASSSGQGEQPQHF

size: once
V: TRBV6-1
D: NA
J: TRBJ1-3
DNA: TGTGCCAGCAGTGTTGGACAGGGAAACACCATATATTTT
CDR3: CASSVGQGNTIYF

size: NA
V: TRBV11-2
D: NA
J: TRBJ2-7
DNA: TGTGCCAGCAGCTTAGCTGCGCAATCCGCCAACGAGCAGTACTTC
CDR3: CASSLAAQSANEQYF

size: NA
V: TRBV5-6
D: NA
J: TRBJ2-7
DNA: TGTGCCAGCAGCTGGGGGACACCGTCTGGAGAGCAGTACTTC
CDR3: CASSWGTPSGEQYF

size: NA
V: TRBV6-4
D: NA
J: TRBJ2-2
DNA: TGTGCCAGCAGTGACCGGCCGGGCACCGGGGAGCTGTTTTTT
CDR3: CASSDRPGTGELFF

size: NA
V: TRBV9
D: TRBD2
J: TRBJ2-5
DNA: TGTGCCAGCAGCGTGTTAGCGGGGGGGGAGACCCAGTACTTC
CDR3: CASSVLAGGETQYF